One sample yielded the 30 T cell receptor beta chains listed below, sequenced in a study of cytomegalovirus exposure and HLA in healthy donors. PCR involved 60 Vbeta and 13 Jbeta primers. Only in-frame clones appear in the TCRdb table, and some are missing; sequencing was by immunoSEQ multiplex PCR. The table has some 100,000 clones, 60% to 80% seen once. Sequenced sample: PBMCs. All receptors come from a woman aged 45 to 65 in good health and CMV-seropositive.

This chain links TRBV5-4 with TRBJ2-3; D gene unclear. Germline CDR1 is SGHNT and CDR2 is YYREEE (reference sequence). The CDR3 consists of 15 residues. The ends were cut back, 4 bases at V and 4 bases at J, with 16 bases in the middle. This CDR3 reads CASSPPEVRADTQYF. The CDR3 region has the DNA TGTGCCAGCAGCCCCCCCGAGGTTCGGGCAGATACGCAGTATTTT.

CDR3 nucleotides: TGTGCCATCCGGGTCGCCGGGGAGCTGTTTTTT. It codes for CAIRVAGELFF. The chain links TRBV10-3 to TRBJ2-2, with D unclear. The germline V gene encodes CDR1 ENHRY and CDR2 SYGVKD. The V end lost 8 bases, the J end lost 6 bases, and 7 bases lay between the germline ends. This CDR3 has 11 residues.

This chain uses TRBV6-1 with TRBJ1-1; D unresolved. The CDR3 contains 13 residues. The germline V and J ends were trimmed by 2 bases and 6 bases, with 10 bases remaining between them. The V gene's germline CDR1 is MNHNS and CDR2 SASEGT. DNA of the CDR3: TGTGCCAGCAGTGAACATCCCGCAGCTGAAGCTTTCTTT. It specifies CASSEHPAAEAFF.

In regard to this clone: Other DNA variants within this sample encode the same CDR3. The V gene is TRBV11-3, the J gene TRBJ2-3, with a weak D call TRBD2 (5 bases). Germline lookup yields CDR1 SGHNT and CDR2 YENEEA. CDR3 length: 17 amino acids. The V end was cut by 0 bases, the J end by 4 bases, with 17 bases between. This CDR3 is CASSLDRTHPGSDTQYF. The CDR3 DNA is TGTGCCAGCAGCTTAGACCGCACCCACCCGGGATCAGATACGCAGTATTTT.

This chain uses TRBV5-4 with TRBJ2-5, with a possible D match to TRBD1 (6 bases). Trimming removed 3 bases from V and 4 bases from J, with 13 bases in between. Germline loops: CDR1 SGHNT, CDR2 YYREEE (reference sequence). The CDR3 is 14 residues long. CDR3: CASSSGVGIETQYF. The CDR3 DNA follows: TGTGCCAGCAGCTCAGGGGTAGGAATAGAGACCCAGTACTTC.

The rearrangement joins TRBV6-5 to TRBJ1-2; D might be TRBD1 (5 bases). The CDR3 spans 14 residues. V was trimmed by 6 bases and J by 5 bases, leaving 16 bases between them. Germline lookup yields CDR1 MNHEY and CDR2 SVGAGI. DNA for the CDR3: TGTGCCAGCAGCCCACAGGCGGGAGAATATGGCTACACCTTC. This encodes CASSPQAGEYGYTF.

This chain connects TRBV28 to TRBJ1-1; the D gene is possibly TRBD1 (5 bases). Trimming left V 8 bases short and J 3 bases short, with 13 bases between. Germline assignment: CDR1 MDHEN and CDR2 SYDVKM. The CDR3 has 13 residues. The chain's CDR3 is CASGTLGDTEAFF. Here the CDR3 DNA reads TGTGCCAGCGGTACGTTAGGGGACACTGAAGCTTTCTTT.

This rearrangement joins TRBV6-6 to TRBJ2-7; no reliable D call. V lost 3 bases and J lost 3, with 9 bases in between. CDR1 is MNHNY and CDR2 is SVGAGI in the germline V gene (reference sequence). This CDR3 is 13 amino acids long. The CDR3 is CASSYDTSYEQYF. The CDR3 DNA follows: TGTGCCAGCAGTTATGACACCAGCTACGAGCAGTACTTC.

The V call is TRBV14, the J call TRBJ2-7, with 8 bases that match TRBD1. J lost 2 bases, V lost 1 base, and 7 bases had no gene match. The CDR3 length is 16 residues. Per germline, CDR1 SGHDN and CDR2 FVKESK. The CDR3 region is CASSQGTGGWTYEQYF. CDR3 nucleotide sequence: TGTGCCAGCAGCCAAGGTACAGGGGGATGGACCTACGAGCAGTACTTC.

The chain uses TRBV21-1 and TRBJ2-3; the D call in the table, TRBD2, was not verified against the DNA. TRBV21-1 is a pseudogene locus. The CDR3 sequence is 14 residues long. The CDR3 protein is CASSNSRVTDTQYF. Written as DNA, the CDR3 is TGTGCCAGCAGCAACAGTCGGGTCACAGATACGCAGTATTTT.

On this clone: The junction departs from germline at one end; a sequencing error may be responsible. Within the sample, other DNA sequences also encode this same CDR3. The chain is built from TRBV19 and TRBJ2-3; D remains unclear. The germline CDR1 and CDR2 sequences are LNHDA and SQIVND (reference sequence). This CDR3 is built from 14 residues. The CDR3 loop reads CASSIDLNPRAQYF. The CDR3 nucleotides are TGCGCCAGTAGTATAGATTTGAATCCCCGGGCGCAGTATTTT.

This clone showed up just once. The genes are TRBV29-1 and TRBJ2-7, with D possibly matching TRBD2 (6 bases). The CDR3 contains 14 residues. The V and J ends lost 1 base and 2 bases respectively, with 12 bases between them. From germline, CDR1 is SQVTM and CDR2 ANQGSEA. Here the CDR3 reads CSVEVLEGTYEQYF. CDR3 nucleotide sequence: TGCAGCGTTGAAGTCCTGGAGGGAACCTACGAGCAGTACTTC.

V is TRBV18 and J is TRBJ1-2, with a possible D match to TRBD1 (5 bases). Between the trimmed V and J ends, which lost 3 bases and 4 bases, there was a span of 9 bases. The CDR3 runs to 13 residues. Germline V gene lookup returns CDR1 KGHSH and CDR2 LQKENI. CDR3 nucleotides: TGTGCCAGCTCACCGGACATGACCTATGGCTACACCTTC. Protein: CASSPDMTYGYTF.

This clone appeared a single time. The chain employs TRBV12-5 and TRBJ1-1; D gene unclear. V was cut by 7 bases and J by 7 bases, with 10 bases left in between. From germline, CDR1 is LGHNT and CDR2 FRNRAP. CDR3 length equals 11 residues. CDR3 in amino acids: CASALISEAFF. In nucleotides, the CDR3 is TGTGCTAGTGCCCTCATCAGTGAAGCTTTCTTT. The variable domain in full, with the rest retrieved from reference TRBV12-5 and TRBJ1-1, is DARVTQTPRHKVTEMGQEVTMRCQPILGHNTVFWYRQTMMQGLELLAYFRNRAPLDDSGMPKDRFSAEMPDATLATLKIQPSEPRDSAVYFCASALISEAFFGQGTRLTVV.

The J gene is TRBJ1-5, the V gene TRBV19, with D perhaps TRBD1 (6 bases). The CDR3 contains 15 residues. CDR1 is LNHDA, CDR2 SQIVND, per germline (reference sequence). The V end was cut by 6 bases, the J end by 0 bases, with 12 bases between. The CDR3 is CASSWDTYSNQPQHF. CDR3 coding DNA: TGTGCCAGTAGCTGGGACACCTATAGCAATCAGCCCCAGCATTTT.

This clone was found a few times. CDR3 sequence reads: CATSRGYEQYF. Here the CDR3 DNA reads TGTGCCACTTCCCGCGGTTACGAGCAGTACTTC. The V gene is TRBV2, the J gene TRBJ2-7; D remains ambiguous. Germline CDR1 and CDR2: SNHLY and FYNNEI. CDR3 length: 11 residues. The V gene lost 10 bases and the J gene lost 4 bases, with 11 bases spanning the gap.

This clone was counted between two and nine times. The genes are TRBV29-1 and TRBJ2-5; TRBD1 is a possible D gene (5 bases). This CDR3 contains 13 residues. V lost 4 bases to trimming and J lost 4 bases, with 13 bases between them. Germline loops: CDR1 SQVTM, CDR2 ANQGSEA. The CDR3: CSVGRGKGETQYF. The CDR3 DNA sequence: TGCAGCGTTGGAAGGGGTAAAGGAGAGACCCAGTACTTC.

This clone was counted a single time. The chain joins TRBV6-1 to TRBJ1-1; no definite D call. Germline CDR1 and CDR2: MNHNS and SASEGT. The CDR3 is 13 residues long. With 1 base removed from V and 4 bases from J, the gap between germline ends came to 7 bases. Written as DNA, the CDR3 is TGTGCCAGCAGTGAAGTCGGGGTCACTGAAGCTTTCTTT. Translated, it gives CASSEVGVTEAFF.

This chain links TRBV19 with TRBJ2-5, with D tentatively TRBD1 (6 bases). The V gene's germline CDR1 is LNHDA and CDR2 SQIVND (reference sequence). This CDR3 comprises 12 residues. V lost 5 bases and J 5 bases, leaving 9 bases between the germline ends. CDR3 nucleotides: TGTGCCAGTAGTTCTGGGGGCGAGACCCAGTACTTC. This translates into CASSSGGETQYF. Drawing the rest from reference TRBV19 and TRBJ2-5, the complete variable domain is DGGITQSPKYLFRKEGQNVTLSCEQNLNHDAMYWYRQDPGQGLRLIYYSQIVNDFQKGDIAEGYSVSREKKESFPLTVTSAQKNPTAFYLCASSSGGETQYFGPGTRLLVL.

The V gene is TRBV28, the J gene TRBJ1-1, with 7 bases matching TRBD1. With 11 bases clipped from V and 1 base from J, the junction kept 10 bases outside the gene matches. The CDR3 spans 14 residues. Germline CDR1 and CDR2: MDHEN and SYDVKM. DNA for the CDR3: TGTGCCTCGCCTCCGGGACAGACGAACACTGAAGCTTTCTTT. Translated, it gives CASPPGQTNTEAFF.

The chain joins TRBV2 to TRBJ1-2; D gene unclear. Germline V gene lookup returns CDR1 SNHLY and CDR2 FYNNEI. Between the trimmed V and J ends, which lost 4 bases and 7 bases, there was a span of 10 bases. CDR3 length equals 12 residues. For the CDR3, the DNA is TGTGCCAGCAGTGCCGCCACGGTTGGCTACACCTTC. Protein product: CASSAATVGYTF.

This clone was seen many times. This chain links TRBV5-1 with TRBJ2-1, with D maybe TRBD2 (6 bases). Trimming left V 1 base short and J 4 bases short, with 15 bases between. The CDR3 length is 16 residues. The V gene's germline CDR1 is SGHRS and CDR2 YFSETQ. CDR3 amino acids: CASSLTGLRGYNEQFF. Here the CDR3 DNA reads TGCGCCAGCAGCTTGACGGGACTCCGAGGGTACAATGAGCAGTTCTTC.

This rearrangement joins TRBV7-9 to TRBJ1-2, with TRBD1 identical over 9 bases. This CDR3 has 16 amino acids. CDR1 is SEHNR, CDR2 FQNEAQ, per germline (reference sequence). V lost 6 bases, J lost 7 bases, and 15 bases stayed unmatched. DNA for the CDR3: TGTGCCAGCAGGGACGGAGGGACAGGGAATTTCGGTGGCTACACCTTC. This sequence encodes CASRDGGTGNFGGYTF.

Here the CDR3 reads CASRDRALLSNEQFF. The CDR3 DNA is TGCGCCAGCCGGGACAGGGCCCTTCTTTCCAATGAGCAGTTCTTC. This chain uses TRBV10-1 with TRBJ2-1; 9 bases fit TRBD1. Germline values: CDR1 WNHNN, CDR2 SYGVQD (reference sequence). V dropped 8 bases and J dropped 6; count of bases not matched to a gene: 11. The CDR3 sequence is 15 residues long.

This chain connects TRBV7-9 to TRBJ2-3; perhaps TRBD1 as D (6 bases). This CDR3 is built from 16 residues. V was cut by 5 bases and J by 4 bases, with 19 bases left in between. In germline, CDR1 is SEHNR, CDR2 FQNEAQ (reference sequence). Here the CDR3 reads CASSPSRTAEADTQYF. DNA of the CDR3: TGTGCCAGCAGCCCCTCCCGGACAGCCGAAGCAGATACGCAGTATTTT.

This clone was counted only a few times. The chain carries TRBV19 and TRBJ2-7, with 9 bases identical to TRBD1. The germline gives CDR1 LNHDA, CDR2 SQIVND (reference sequence). The CDR3 is 16 residues long. Trimming took 5 bases from V and 2 from J; bases not matched to a gene: 10. In nucleotides, the CDR3 is TGTGCCAGTAGTCATCCGGGACAGGGAAAACCCTACGAGCAGTACTTC. It is translated as CASSHPGQGKPYEQYF.

The rearrangement joins TRBV9 to TRBJ2-6; D is undetermined. V lost 0 bases and J lost 4, with 5 bases in between. The CDR3 is 14 residues long. The V gene's germline CDR1 is SGDLS and CDR2 YYNGEE. The DNA of the CDR3 is TGTGCCAGCAGCGTAGTCGGGGGGGCCAACGTCCTGACTTTC. It specifies CASSVVGGANVLTF.

This chain links TRBV2 with TRBJ1-5; D unresolved. The ends were cut back, 3 bases at V and 7 bases at J, with 10 bases in the middle. Germline V CDR1 and CDR2: SNHLY, FYNNEI. The CDR3 extends over 13 amino acids. The CDR3 DNA sequence: TGTGCCAGCAGTGAGCGGGGTTGGCAGCCCCAGCATTTT. It yields the protein CASSERGWQPQHF. The full variable domain, its missing parts supplied by reference TRBV2 and TRBJ1-5, is EPEVTQTPSHQVTQMGQEVILRCVPISNHLYFYWYRQILGQKVEFLVSFYNNEISEKSEIFDDQFSVERPDGSNFTLKIRSTKLEDSAMYFCASSERGWQPQHFGDGTRLSIL.

This clone has just a few counts. This rearrangement joins TRBV9 to TRBJ2-7, with D possibly matching TRBD2 (7 bases). V lost 0 bases to trimming and J lost 5 bases, with 18 bases between them. In germline, CDR1 is SGDLS, CDR2 YYNGEE. The CDR3 spans 16 residues. As DNA, the CDR3 is TGTGCCAGCAGCGTAGACCCCCGGGGGGCGCGCGACGAGCAGTACTTC. It specifies CASSVDPRGARDEQYF.

J is TRBJ1-2 and V is TRBV27; 8 bases map to TRBD1. The germline V gene encodes CDR1 MNHEY and CDR2 SMNVEV (reference sequence). The length of the CDR3 is 14 residues. V was clipped by 6 bases and J by 4 bases; unmatched bases: 7. Written as DNA, the CDR3 is TGTGCCAGCAGGAGGGACAGGAGCCCCTATGGCTACACCTTC. This sequence encodes CASRRDRSPYGYTF.